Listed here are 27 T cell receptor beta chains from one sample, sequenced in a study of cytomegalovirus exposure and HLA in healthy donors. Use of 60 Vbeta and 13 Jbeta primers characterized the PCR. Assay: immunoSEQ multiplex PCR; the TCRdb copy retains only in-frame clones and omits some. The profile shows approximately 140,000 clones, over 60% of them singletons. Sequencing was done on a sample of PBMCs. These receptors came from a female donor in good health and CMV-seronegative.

The DNA of the CDR3 is TGCGCCAGCAGCCAATCTGTCAGTAACAGGGGGCGAGGCACTGAAGCTTTCTTT. Translated, it gives CASSQSVSNRGRGTEAFF. The chain joins TRBV4-1 to TRBJ1-1; 9 nucleotides match TRBD1. The germline CDR1 and CDR2 sequences are MGHRA and YSYEKL. V lost 2 bases, J lost 4 bases, and 14 bases stayed unmatched. This CDR3 has 18 amino acids.

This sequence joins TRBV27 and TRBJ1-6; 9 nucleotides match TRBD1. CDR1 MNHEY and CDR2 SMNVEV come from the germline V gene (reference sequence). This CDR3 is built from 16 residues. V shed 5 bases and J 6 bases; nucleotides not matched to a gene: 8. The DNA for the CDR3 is TGTGCCAGCAGTCTCTATAGGACAGGGGTTAATTCACCCCTCCACTTT. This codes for CASSLYRTGVNSPLHF.

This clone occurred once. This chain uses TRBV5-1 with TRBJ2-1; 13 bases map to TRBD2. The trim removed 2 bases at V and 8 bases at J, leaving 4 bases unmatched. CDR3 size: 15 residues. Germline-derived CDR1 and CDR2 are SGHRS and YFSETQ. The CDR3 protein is CASSFTSGGAHEQFF. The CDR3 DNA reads TGCGCCAGCAGCTTTACTAGCGGGGGGGCCCATGAGCAGTTCTTC. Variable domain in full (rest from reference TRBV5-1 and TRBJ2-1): KAGVTQTPRYLIKTRGQQVTLSCSPISGHRSVSWYQQTPGQGLQFLFEYFSETQRNKGNFPGRFSGRQFSNSRSEMNVSTLELGDSALYLCASSFTSGGAHEQFFGPGTRLTVL.

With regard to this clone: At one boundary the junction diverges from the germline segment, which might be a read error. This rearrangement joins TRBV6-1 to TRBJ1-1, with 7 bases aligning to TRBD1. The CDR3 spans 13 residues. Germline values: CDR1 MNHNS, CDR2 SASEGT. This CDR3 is CASSEAGTAEAFF. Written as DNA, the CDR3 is TGTGCCAGCAGCGAAGCCGGGACAGCTGAAGCTTTCTTT.

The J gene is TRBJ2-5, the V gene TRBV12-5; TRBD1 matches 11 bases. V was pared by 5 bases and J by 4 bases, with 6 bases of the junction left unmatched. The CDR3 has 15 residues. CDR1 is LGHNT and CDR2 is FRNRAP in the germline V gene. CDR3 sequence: CASGDGQGALETQYF. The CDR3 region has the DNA TGTGCTAGTGGTGACGGACAGGGGGCACTAGAGACCCAGTACTTC.

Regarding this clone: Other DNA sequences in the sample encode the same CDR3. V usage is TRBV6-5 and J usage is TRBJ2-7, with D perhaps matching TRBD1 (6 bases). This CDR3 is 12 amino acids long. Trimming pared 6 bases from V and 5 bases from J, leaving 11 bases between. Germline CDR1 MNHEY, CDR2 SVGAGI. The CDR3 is CASSLQGHEQYF. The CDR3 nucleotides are TGTGCCAGCAGCCTACAGGGTCACGAGCAGTACTTC.

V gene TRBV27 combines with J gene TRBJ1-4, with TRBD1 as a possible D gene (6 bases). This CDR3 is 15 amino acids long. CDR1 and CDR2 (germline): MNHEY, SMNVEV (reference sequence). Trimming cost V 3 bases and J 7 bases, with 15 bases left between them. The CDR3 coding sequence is TGTGCCAGCAGTTTGGGTGGCAGGGGAGCTGAAAAACTGTTTTTT. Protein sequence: CASSLGGRGAEKLFF.

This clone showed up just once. The CDR3 nucleotides read TGTGCCAGCTCCATGGAGGCGGTTTACAATGAGCAGTTCTTC. This encodes CASSMEAVYNEQFF. The chain combines TRBV18 with TRBJ2-1; D possibly corresponds to TRBD2 (5 bases). Germline V lookup: CDR1 KGHSH, CDR2 LQKENI. V dropped 6 bases and J dropped 4 bases, with 13 bases sitting between them. The CDR3 is made up of 14 amino acids.

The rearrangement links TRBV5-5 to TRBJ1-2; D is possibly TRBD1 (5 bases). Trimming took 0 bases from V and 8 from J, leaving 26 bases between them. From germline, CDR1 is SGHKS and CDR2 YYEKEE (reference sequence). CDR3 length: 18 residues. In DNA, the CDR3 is TGTGCCAGCAGCTTGGTGGGCATCGCCGGGGGAGGTTGGACCGGCTACACCTTC. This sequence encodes CASSLVGIAGGGWTGYTF.

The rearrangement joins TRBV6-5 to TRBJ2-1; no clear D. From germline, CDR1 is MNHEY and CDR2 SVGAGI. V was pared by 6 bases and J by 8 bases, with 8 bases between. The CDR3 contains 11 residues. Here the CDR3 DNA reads TGTGCCAGCAGGTTACATCATGAGCAGTTCTTC. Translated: CASRLHHEQFF.

This CDR3 is CASSENRGQGYTF. CDR3 DNA: TGTGCCAGCAGTGAAAACAGGGGCCAAGGCTACACCTTC. The J gene is TRBJ1-2, the V gene TRBV6-1, with 7 bases that match TRBD1. From germline, CDR1 is MNHNS and CDR2 SASEGT. V was clipped by 2 bases and J by 8 bases; unmatched bases: 5. The CDR3 contains 13 residues.

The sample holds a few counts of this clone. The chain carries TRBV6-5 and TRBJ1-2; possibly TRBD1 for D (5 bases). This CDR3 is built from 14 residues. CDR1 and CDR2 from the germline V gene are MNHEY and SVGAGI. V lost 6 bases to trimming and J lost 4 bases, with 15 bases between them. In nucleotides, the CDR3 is TGTGCCAGCAGGGCAGGGCCTTCAGTCTATGGCTACACCTTC. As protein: CASRAGPSVYGYTF.

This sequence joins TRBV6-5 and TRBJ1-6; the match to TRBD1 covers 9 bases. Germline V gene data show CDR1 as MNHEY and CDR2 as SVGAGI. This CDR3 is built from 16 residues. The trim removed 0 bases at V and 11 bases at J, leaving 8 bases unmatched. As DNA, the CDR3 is TGTGCCAGCAGTTACTCATTGGGACAGGGTTTGGCACCCCTCCACTTT. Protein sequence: CASSYSLGQGLAPLHF.

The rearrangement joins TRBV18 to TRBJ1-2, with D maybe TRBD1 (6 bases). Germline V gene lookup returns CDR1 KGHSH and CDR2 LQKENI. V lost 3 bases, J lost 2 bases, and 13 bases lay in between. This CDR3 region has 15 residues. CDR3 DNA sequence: TGTGCCAGCTCACCTACCCGGGACACAAACTATGGCTACACCTTC. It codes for CASSPTRDTNYGYTF.

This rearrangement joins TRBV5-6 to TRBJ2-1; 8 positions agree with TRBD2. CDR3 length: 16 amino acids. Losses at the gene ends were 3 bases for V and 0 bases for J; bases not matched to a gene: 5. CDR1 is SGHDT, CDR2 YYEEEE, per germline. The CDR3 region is CASSYRGGSSYNEQFF. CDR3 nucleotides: TGTGCCAGCAGCTATCGGGGGGGGAGCTCCTACAATGAGCAGTTCTTC.

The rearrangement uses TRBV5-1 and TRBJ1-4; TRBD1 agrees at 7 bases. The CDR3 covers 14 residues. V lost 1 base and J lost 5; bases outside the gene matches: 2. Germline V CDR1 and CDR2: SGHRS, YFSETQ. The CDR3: CASSLTGENEKLFF. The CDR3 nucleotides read TGCGCCAGCAGCTTGACAGGGGAAAATGAAAAACTGTTTTTT.

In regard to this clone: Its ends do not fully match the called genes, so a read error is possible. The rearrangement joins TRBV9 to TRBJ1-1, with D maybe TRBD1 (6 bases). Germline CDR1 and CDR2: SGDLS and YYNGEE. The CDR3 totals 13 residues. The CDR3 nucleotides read TGTGCCAGCAGCGTTCAGGGGAACTCTGAAGCTTTCTTT. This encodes CASSVQGNSEAFF.

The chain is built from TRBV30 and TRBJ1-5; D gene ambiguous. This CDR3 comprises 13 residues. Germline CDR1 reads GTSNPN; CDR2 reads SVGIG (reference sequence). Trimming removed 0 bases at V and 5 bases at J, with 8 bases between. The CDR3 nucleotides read TGTGCCTGGAGTGTACAGCCGGATCAGCCCCAGCATTTT. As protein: CAWSVQPDQPQHF. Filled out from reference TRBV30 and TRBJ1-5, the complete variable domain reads SQTIHQWPATLVQPVGSPLSLECTVEGTSNPNLYWYRQAAGRGLQLLFYSVGIGQISSEVPQNLSASRPQDRQFILSSKKLLLSDSGFYLCAWSVQPDQPQHFGDGTRLSIL.

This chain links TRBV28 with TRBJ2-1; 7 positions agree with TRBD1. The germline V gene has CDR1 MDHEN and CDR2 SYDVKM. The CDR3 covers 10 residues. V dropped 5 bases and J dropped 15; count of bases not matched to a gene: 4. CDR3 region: CASSQGDPFF. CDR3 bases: TGTGCCAGCAGTCAGGGGGACCCGTTCTTC.

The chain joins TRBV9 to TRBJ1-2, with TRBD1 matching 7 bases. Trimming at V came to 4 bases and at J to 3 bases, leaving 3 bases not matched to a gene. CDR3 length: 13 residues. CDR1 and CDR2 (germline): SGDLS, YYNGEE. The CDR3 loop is CASSYDRDYGYTF. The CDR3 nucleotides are TGTGCCAGCAGCTACGACAGGGACTATGGCTACACCTTC.

This CDR3 is CASSGGLAGWDTQYF. The CDR3 DNA is TGCGCCAGCAGCGGGGGACTAGCGGGATGGGATACGCAGTATTTT. The chain combines TRBV5-1 with TRBJ2-3; 13 nucleotides match TRBD2. Trimming at V came to 4 bases and at J to 6 bases, leaving 5 bases not matched to a gene. The CDR3 is made up of 15 amino acids. The V gene's germline CDR1 is SGHRS and CDR2 YFSETQ.

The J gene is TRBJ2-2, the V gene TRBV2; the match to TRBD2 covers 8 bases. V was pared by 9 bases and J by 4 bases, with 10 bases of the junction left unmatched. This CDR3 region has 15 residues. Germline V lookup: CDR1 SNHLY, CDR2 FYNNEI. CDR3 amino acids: CASRYTSGVTGELFF. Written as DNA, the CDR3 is TGTGCCAGTCGTTATACTAGCGGAGTCACCGGGGAGCTGTTTTTT.

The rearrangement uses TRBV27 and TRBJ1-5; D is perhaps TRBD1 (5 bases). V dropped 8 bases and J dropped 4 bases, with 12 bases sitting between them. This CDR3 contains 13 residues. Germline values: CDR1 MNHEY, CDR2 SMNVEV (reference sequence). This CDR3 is CASGQNTNQPQHF. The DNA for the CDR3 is TGTGCCAGCGGACAAAATACTAATCAGCCCCAGCATTTT.

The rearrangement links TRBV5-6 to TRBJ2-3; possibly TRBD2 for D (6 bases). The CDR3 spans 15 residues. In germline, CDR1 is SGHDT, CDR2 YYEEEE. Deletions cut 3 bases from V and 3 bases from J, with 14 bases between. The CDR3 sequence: CASSYLREPTDTQYF. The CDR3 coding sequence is TGTGCCAGCAGCTACTTGCGGGAACCGACAGATACGCAGTATTTT. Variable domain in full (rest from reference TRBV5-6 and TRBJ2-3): DAGVTQSPTHLIKTRGQQVTLRCSPKSGHDTVSWYQQALGQGPQFIFQYYEEEERQRGNFPDRFSGHQFPNYSSELNVNALLLGDSALYLCASSYLREPTDTQYFGPGTRLTVL.

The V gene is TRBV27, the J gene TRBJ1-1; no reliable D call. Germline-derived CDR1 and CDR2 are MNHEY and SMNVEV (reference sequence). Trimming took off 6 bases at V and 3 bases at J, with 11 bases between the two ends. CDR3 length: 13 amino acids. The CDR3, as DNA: TGTGCCAGCAGGGGAGGAATGTACACTGAAGCTTTCTTT. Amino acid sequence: CASRGGMYTEAFF.

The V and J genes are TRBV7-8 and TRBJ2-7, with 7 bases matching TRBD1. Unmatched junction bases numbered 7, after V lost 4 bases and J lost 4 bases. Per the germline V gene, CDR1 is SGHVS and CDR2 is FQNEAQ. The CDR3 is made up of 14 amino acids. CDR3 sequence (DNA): TGTGCCAGCAGCTCAAGAATGGGACAGTACGAGCAGTACTTC. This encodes CASSSRMGQYEQYF.

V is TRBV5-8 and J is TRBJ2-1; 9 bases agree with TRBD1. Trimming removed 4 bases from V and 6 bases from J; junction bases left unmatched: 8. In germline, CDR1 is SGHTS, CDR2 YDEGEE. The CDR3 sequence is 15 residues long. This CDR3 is CASSLQGARVNEQFF. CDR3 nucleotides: TGTGCCAGCAGCCTACAGGGGGCGCGGGTCAATGAGCAGTTCTTC.